The TCR beta chain described here comes from a study of T cells in Graves' hyperthyroidism and ophthalmopathy. Across the study: Peripheral blood samples were taken at initial diagnosis, prior to any treatment. Study findings and constraints: Most expanded thyroid clonotypes above 0.001 recurred in blood. Ophthalmopathy was distinguished from stable hyperthyroidism by 13 V-J signatures.

This clonotype has ten or more counts. Its cognate antigen is unknown. Authors of the study amplified TCR beta CDR3 regions from RNA transcripts. First-round RT-PCR targeting the TCR CDR3 was performed with the HTBI primer set. TCRdb re-derived calls from the multiplex PCR reads in MiXCR, one entry per CDR3 protein. The sample has roughly 350,000 distinct CDR3 sequences, around 15% seen once. Diagnosis relied on clinical symptoms, serum thyroxine and TRAb, thyroid ultrasound and orbital computed tomography. Trimming removed 5 bases from V and 7 bases from J, with 9 bases in between. The CDR3 has 11 residues. CDR1 is SGHTA and CDR2 is FQGNSA in the germline V gene.

The receptor was isolated from a woman in her 40s with Graves' ophthalmopathy. The specimen sequenced was blood. V is TRBV7-2 and J is TRBJ2-7; D remains ambiguous. In DNA, the CDR3 is TGTGCCAGCAGCCCCGACGAGGAGCAGTACTTC. Residues: CASSPDEEQYF.